A single sample is the source of the 14 T cell receptor beta chains below, sequenced in a study of shared clonotypes between healthy human individuals. Sequencing was performed with immunoSEQ multiplex PCR; in TCRdb, only in-frame clones are kept and a portion is missing. In the table there are roughly 1,000,000 clones, approximately 78% of which are singletons. The source material was memory CD4+ T cells from PBMCs. Stated subset: CD45RA-negative fraction. These receptors all stem from a man aged 18 to 35 in good health. Some clones in this sample may be carry-over from other donors' samples.

The chain couples TRBV30 to TRBJ2-6, with unresolved D. The CDR3 has 13 residues. Germline-derived CDR1 and CDR2 are GTSNPN and SVGIG (reference sequence). Trimming left V 5 bases short and J 2 bases short, with 7 bases between. CDR3 in DNA: TGTGCCTGGGGGGTGGCTGGGGCCAACGTCCTGACTTTC. Amino acid sequence: CAWGVAGANVLTF. Variable domain in full (rest from reference TRBV30 and TRBJ2-6): SQTIHQWPATLVQPVGSPLSLECTVEGTSNPNLYWYRQAAGRGLQLLFYSVGIGQISSEVPQNLSASRPQDRQFILSSKKLLLSDSGFYLCAWGVAGANVLTFGAGSRLTVL.

This clone occurred once. The chain recombines TRBV25-1 with TRBJ1-4; D remains ambiguous. With 0 bases removed from V and 9 bases from J, the gap between germline ends came to 14 bases. The CDR3 extends over 15 amino acids. Germline CDR1 MGHDK, CDR2 SYGVNS. CDR3 nucleotides: TGTGCCAGCAGTGAATATACCCTGGACGGCAAAAAACTGTTTTTT. Its translation is CASSEYTLDGKKLFF.

The rearrangement links TRBV4-2 to TRBJ2-1; TRBD2 matches at 13 bases. This CDR3 has 19 amino acids. Trimming removed 2 bases from V and 1 base from J; junction bases left unmatched: 8. The V gene's germline CDR1 is LGHNA and CDR2 YNFKEQ. The CDR3 region is CASSQKGLAGVLSYNEQFF. CDR3 in DNA: TGTGCCAGCAGCCAAAAAGGACTAGCGGGAGTACTATCCTACAATGAGCAGTTCTTC.

The genes are TRBV30 and TRBJ1-3; D is undetermined. This CDR3 is built from 14 residues. V was clipped by 1 base and J by 1 base, with 8 bases between them. Germline V CDR1 and CDR2: GTSNPN, SVGIG (reference sequence). The CDR3 is CAWSGGGSGNTIYF. The CDR3 DNA is TGTGCCTGGAGTGGGGGAGGGTCTGGAAACACCATATATTTT.

This clone was detected only a few times. This may stem from a read error, because a much larger clone lies one nucleotide away. The sample holds other DNA sequences that translate to the same CDR3. The chain employs TRBV6-6 and TRBJ1-1; D not resolved. CDR1 is MNHNY and CDR2 is SVGAGI in the germline V gene (reference sequence). The CDR3 runs 13 residues. V shed 0 bases and J shed 3 bases, with 5 bases lying between them. The CDR3 bases are TGTGCCAGCAGTTACTCGAGGGACACTGAAGCTTTCTTT. Residues: CASSYSRDTEAFF.

The CDR3 region is CAISEPRDKSNTEAFF. The CDR3 DNA reads TGTGCCATCAGTGAGCCCCGGGACAAATCAAACACTGAAGCTTTCTTT. The chain recombines TRBV10-3 with TRBJ1-1; the D gene is possibly TRBD1 (6 bases). The CDR3 has 16 residues. Germline CDR1 is ENHRY and CDR2 is SYGVKD. Trimming took off 2 bases at V and 2 bases at J, with 15 bases between the two ends.

V usage is TRBV7-9 and J usage is TRBJ1-4, with TRBD1 matching over 7 bases. There are 14 residues in the CDR3. V lost 4 bases and J lost 7; bases outside the gene matches: 6. Germline loops: CDR1 SEHNR, CDR2 FQNEAQ (reference sequence). The CDR3 is CASSSQGGGEKLFF. As DNA, the CDR3 is TGTGCCAGCAGCTCCCAGGGGGGAGGTGAAAAACTGTTTTTT.

This clone occurred a few times. This chain connects TRBV5-1 to TRBJ2-5, with D perhaps assigned TRBD1 or TRBD2 (5 bases each). The CDR3 loop spans 16 amino acids. Germline values: CDR1 SGHRS, CDR2 YFSETQ. V gave up 0 bases and J gave up 3 bases, with 15 bases separating them. The CDR3, as DNA: TGCGCCAGCAGCTTGGTCCCAGGGAGAGGCGAAGAGACCCAGTACTTC. Protein product: CASSLVPGRGEETQYF.

The chain links TRBV5-5 to TRBJ2-4; tentative D call: TRBD2 (5 bases). In germline, CDR1 is SGHKS, CDR2 YYEKEE (reference sequence). This CDR3 is built from 16 residues. The V and J ends lost 4 bases and 0 bases respectively, with 14 bases between them. CDR3 sequence (DNA): TGTGCCAGCAGCCCTTCTAGCACCCTAGCCAAAAACATTCAGTACTTC. It specifies CASSPSSTLAKNIQYF.

This chain uses TRBV18 with TRBJ2-5; the D gene is possibly TRBD1 (5 bases). V was shortened by 6 bases and J by 2 bases, with 10 bases between the two germline ends. Germline V CDR1 and CDR2: KGHSH, LQKENI. CDR3 size: 13 residues. The CDR3 loop is CASSRGQQETQYF. As DNA, the CDR3 is TGTGCCAGCTCCCGCGGACAACAAGAGACCCAGTACTTC.

The chain has TRBV29-1 and TRBJ2-3; D remains unclear. The CDR3 is 13 amino acids. V was trimmed by 4 bases and J by 4 bases, leaving 12 bases between them. The V gene's germline CDR1 is SQVTM and CDR2 ANQGSEA. The CDR3 reads CSVVTGYSDTQYF. In DNA form, the CDR3 reads TGCAGCGTTGTAACTGGGTATTCAGATACGCAGTATTTT.

This clone was detected only a few times. The rearrangement links TRBV19 to TRBJ1-1; TRBD1 agrees at 8 bases. The V gene end was trimmed by 3 bases and the J gene end by 1 base; junction bases not matched to a gene: 7. The CDR3 runs to 16 residues. Germline V lookup: CDR1 LNHDA, CDR2 SQIVND (reference sequence). Written as DNA, the CDR3 is TGTGCCAGTAGTATTGATCCCGGGACAGGGAACACTGAAGCTTTCTTT. Translating it yields CASSIDPGTGNTEAFF.

This clone was observed at least ten times. The chain uses TRBV10-3 and TRBJ2-4, with TRBD2 identical over 10 bases. Germline lookup yields CDR1 ENHRY and CDR2 SYGVKD. The CDR3 is 15 amino acids. The V segment lost 5 bases and the J segment 4 bases; nucleotides outside the gene matches: 5. The CDR3 DNA reads TGTGCCATCAGTTTAGCGGGAGGTCAGAAAAACATTCAGTACTTC. The encoded protein is CAISLAGGQKNIQYF.

This chain links TRBV28 with TRBJ2-2, with no clear D. The CDR3 loop spans 12 amino acids. V was shortened by 6 bases and J by 5 bases, with 7 bases between the two germline ends. Germline assignment: CDR1 MDHEN and CDR2 SYDVKM. The CDR3 reads CASRISTGELFF. The CDR3 nucleotides are TGTGCCAGCAGAATTTCGACCGGGGAGCTGTTTTTT.